This T cell receptor beta chain was observed in a study of shared clonotypes between healthy human individuals (TCRdb year 2020). For the wider study: The cohort comprised two women and a few men aged 18 to 49 years. Per donor, leukapheresis produced somewhere between about 0.94 and 10 billion PBMCs. To estimate repertoire size and how much clonotype sharing occurs between individuals, the study deeply sequenced the blood TCR repertoires of several healthy adults. Libraries were prepared and TCR repertoires were sequenced by different laboratories using diverse techniques, in order to increase sequencing depth and limit assay-specific biases. For each donor, CD4 naive and CD4 memory were each run on three plates, CD8 naive on two plates, and CD8 memory on one plate. Broad study findings and their caveats: Naive subsets generally had larger estimated clonotype richness than memory subsets did. Compared with non-shared clonotypes, the clonotypes found in all four sorted-subset donors had higher generation probabilities. Even with the large sequencing depth, rarefaction of the sorted-subset datasets indicated that sequencing was incomplete. The genetic and exposure-history diversity represented was limited by the small number of donors. Based on pairwise subsampling, the degree of clonotype sharing among donors was expected to be affected by sequencing depth. Sampling was restricted to blood, and TCR repertoires in tissue are likely to differ from TCR repertoires in blood. Sharing across a handful of donors was observed for about 4.8% of naive CD4, over 3% of naive CD8, over 2% of memory CD4, and about 0.4% of memory CD8 clonotypes.

V trim: 2 bases; J trim: 4 bases; unmatched bases: 7. The germline V gene supplies CDR1 MNHNS and CDR2 SASEGT. The CDR3 runs 16 residues from the cysteine to the phenylalanine. The retained sequence is limited to the CDR3, 48 bases, with the frame set at the first base. Healthy HIV-negative adults with no recently reported acute infections or vaccinations were included as donors. All donors were Caucasian adults living in Nashville, Tennessee, USA. Magnetic negative selection was used to enrich CD4+ T cells, after which naive cells were positively selected on CD45RA and the negative fraction became the memory subset. After blood collection by leukapheresis, PBMCs were isolated using Ficoll-Histopaque density gradient centrifugation and then cryopreserved in the vapor phase of liquid nitrogen. Analytical flow cytometry was used to check the purity and quantity of each magnetically sorted T cell population. Genomic DNA was isolated from every sorted fraction and measured by UV absorbance on a Nanodrop 2000c.

On this clone itself: The specificity of this receptor is unknown. No much larger clonotype is one base removed from it; base qualities were not supplied.

Using the deep immunoSEQ assay, TCR CDR3 regions were amplified from genomic DNA by multiplex PCR. For each cell subset, the extracted genomic DNA was distributed evenly across all wells of several immunoSEQ 96-well plates, and each plate served as one replicate. For sorted subsets, roughly 200 ng of genomic DNA, equivalent to 30,000 or so T cell genomes, went into each replicate PCR. The purified libraries were quantified using a Qubit 3.0 fluorometer, sized with a Bioanalyzer 2100, and then quantified again using the KAPA Library Quantification kit. Every immunoSEQ 96-well plate was sequenced on a dedicated single-read 150-cycle Illumina NextSeq 550 flow cell. As for the original processing: Because only junctional sequences without quality scores were contained in the immunoSEQ output, filtering matching that applied to full-length reads could not be performed. Sequences were annotated with PyIR, a Python wrapper for IgBLAST v1.9, and V/J genes and CDR3 were assigned using IMGT germline references. Reads were filtered out if the reads had weak V/J assignments (E-value above 1e-6), no CDR3, stop codons, out-of-frame junctions, or ambiguous translated residues. A V3J clonotype was defined by an identical inferred V gene, J gene, and CDR3 amino acid sequence. Percentage overlap between repertoires was computed as shared unique clonotypes divided by the size of the smaller repertoire. RTK rarefaction, the Chao1 estimator, and Recon v2.1 estimates of unobserved clonotypes were used to assess repertoire richness. Generation probabilities for all TCRbeta clonotypes obtained by the gDNA method from a handful of donors were computed using OLGA. Not all clones reach the TCRdb copy of this immuneACCESS table, which keeps in-frame sequences only. Checked studies attribute under half of the gap to unresolved V genes and leave the rest unexplained. V and J calls and clone size are given by that table; D and trimming were obtained from the DNA. This sample gives 2 million to 2.5 million clones in total; approximately 95% of them show up just once. Of the sample, 0.39% is held by the ten largest clones.

The rearrangement combines TRBV6-1 with TRBJ2-1, with 8 middle bases fitting TRBD1. This TCR came from a man in his late teens or twenties in good health. Some clones in this sample may be carry-over from other donors' samples. Input material: naive CD4+ T cells from PBMCs. What the cell subset or site label conveys for this sample: CD45RA+ positively selected. Here is the DNA: TGTGCCAGCAGTGAAAAAGGACAGGGTCAGTACAATGAGCAGTTCTTC. Its protein product is CASSEKGQGQYNEQFF.